The 18 T cell receptor beta chains below come from one sample, sequenced in a study of shared clonotypes between healthy human individuals. Naive CD8 cells comprised CD45RO-negative, CCR7-positively selected cells, excluding terminally differentiated effector memory CD45RA+ cells. Sequenced by immunoSEQ multiplex PCR; TCRdb stores in-frame clones only, minus some. The sample contains hundreds of thousands of clones, 80% to 95% of which appear only once. The sample consisted of naive CD8+ T cells sorted from blood. Receptors were obtained from a man aged 25-45 years in good health.

The V and J genes are TRBV27 and TRBJ1-5; D call uncertain. The germline gives CDR1 MNHEY, CDR2 SMNVEV (reference sequence). This CDR3 is built from 14 residues. Trimming took 2 bases from V and 3 from J, leaving 8 bases between them. The CDR3 DNA follows: TGTGCCAGCAGTTTACGGGCAGCCAATCAGCCCCAGCATTTT. Amino acids: CASSLRAANQPQHF.

V is TRBV4-3 and J is TRBJ2-2; a possible D gene is TRBD1 (6 bases). The CDR3 runs to 16 residues. The germline CDR1 and CDR2 sequences are LGHNA and YSLEER. V lost 0 bases and J 6 bases, leaving 14 bases between the germline ends. CDR3 in DNA: TGCGCCAGCAGCCAAGATGAGGACAGAAGGGCCGGGGAGCTGTTTTTT. Translating gives CASSQDEDRRAGELFF.

The gene calls are TRBV13 and TRBJ2-1, with D uncertain. The V and J ends lost 1 base and 0 bases respectively, with 7 bases between them. Germline V gene data show CDR1 as PRHDT and CDR2 as FYEKMQ (reference sequence). The CDR3 contains 15 residues. CDR3 protein: CASSLVQNSYNEQFF. DNA of the CDR3: TGTGCCAGCAGCTTAGTTCAGAACTCCTACAATGAGCAGTTCTTC.

The chain uses TRBV7-3 and TRBJ2-1; TRBD2 matches at 8 bases. V shed 0 bases and J 8 bases; nucleotides not matched to a gene: 6. This CDR3 is 15 amino acids long. Looked up from germline, CDR1 is SGHTA and CDR2 is FQGTGA. The CDR3 is CASSLTVAGWDEQFF. In DNA, the CDR3 is TGTGCCAGCAGCTTAACGGTAGCGGGATGGGATGAGCAGTTCTTC. Full variable domain (rest looked up from reference TRBV7-3 and TRBJ2-1): GAGVSQTPSNKVTEKGKYVELRCDPISGHTALYWYRQSLGQGPEFLIYFQGTGAADDSGLPNDRFFAVRPEGSVSTLKIQRTERGDSAVYLCASSLTVAGWDEQFFGPGTRLTVL.

This clone was detected only once. This chain joins TRBV11-2 and TRBJ2-3; D unclear. V was clipped by 4 bases and J by 4 bases, with 18 bases between them. The CDR3 has 16 residues. CDR1 SGHAT and CDR2 FQNNGV come from the germline V gene. CDR3 in amino acids: CASSSYGRVVPDTQYF. The CDR3 nucleotides are TGTGCCAGCAGCTCCTATGGAAGGGTTGTCCCAGATACGCAGTATTTT. The variable domain in full, with the rest retrieved from reference TRBV11-2 and TRBJ2-3, is EAGVAQSPRYKIIEKRQSVAFWCNPISGHATLYWYQQILGQGPKLLIQFQNNGVVDDSQLPKDRFSAERLKGVDSTLKIQPAKLEDSAVYLCASSSYGRVVPDTQYFGPGTRLTVL.

This chain joins TRBV27 and TRBJ2-5; perhaps TRBD1 as D (6 bases). Germline V lookup: CDR1 MNHEY, CDR2 SMNVEV (reference sequence). The CDR3 spans 14 residues. The V and J ends lost 1 base and 2 bases respectively, with 8 bases between them. The CDR3 DNA is TGTGCCAGCAGTTTATACGGACAGCAAGAGACCCAGTACTTC. It yields the protein CASSLYGQQETQYF.

The chain is built from TRBV7-4 and TRBJ1-5, with TRBD1 matching 7 bases. CDR1 is SGHVT, CDR2 SQSDAQ, per germline. CDR3 length: 17 residues. V shed 5 bases, J shed 5 bases, and the junction held 15 bases outside the gene matches. The CDR3 loop is CASSDPTTQGYYQPQHF. CDR3 nucleotide sequence: TGTGCCAGCAGCGACCCGACTACACAGGGGTACTATCAGCCCCAGCATTTT.

The gene calls are TRBV4-2 and TRBJ1-2; 8 bases agree with TRBD1. This CDR3 region has 15 residues. Germline V lookup: CDR1 LGHNA, CDR2 YNFKEQ. Trimming took 4 bases from V and 4 from J; bases not matched to a gene: 8. The CDR3, as DNA: TGTGCCAGCAGCCCTCCCCGGGACAGGAGCTATGGCTACACCTTC. Translating gives CASSPPRDRSYGYTF.

The chain combines TRBV28 with TRBJ1-4, with 7 bases fitting TRBD1. The CDR3 length is 16 residues. V shed 4 bases, J shed 4 bases, and the junction held 9 bases outside the gene matches. Germline V gene lookup returns CDR1 MDHEN and CDR2 SYDVKM. CDR3 sequence (DNA): TGTGCCAGCAGTTCCCCTGACAGGGAGATTAATGAAAAACTGTTTTTT. Translating it yields CASSSPDREINEKLFF. The variable domain in full, completed from reference TRBV28 and TRBJ1-4, reads DVKVTQSSRYLVKRTGEKVFLECVQDMDHENMFWYRQDPGLGLRLIYFSYDVKMKEKGDIPEGYSVSREKKERFSLILESASTNQTSMYLCASSSPDREINEKLFFGSGTQLSVL.

The gene calls are TRBV9 and TRBJ2-5; no definite D call. Trimming removed 4 bases from V and 4 bases from J, with 5 bases in between. Germline V gene lookup returns CDR1 SGDLS and CDR2 YYNGEE. The CDR3 contains 11 residues. CDR3 nucleotide sequence: TGTGCCAGCAGCCGTGGAGAGACCCAGTACTTC. Encoded protein: CASSRGETQYF.

This sequence joins TRBV2 and TRBJ1-1; the D is unclear. Germline loops: CDR1 SNHLY, CDR2 FYNNEI. V dropped 4 bases and J dropped 6 bases, with 12 bases sitting between them. CDR3 size: 13 residues. The chain's CDR3 is CASSGQWEAEAFF. CDR3 coding DNA: TGTGCCAGCAGTGGACAATGGGAGGCTGAAGCTTTCTTT.

The rearrangement joins TRBV19 to TRBJ2-7; maybe TRBD2 (5 bases). V lost 3 bases and J 2 bases, leaving 8 bases between the germline ends. Germline V gene data show CDR1 as LNHDA and CDR2 as SQIVND (reference sequence). The CDR3 length is 13 residues. CDR3 protein: CASSMSGTYEQYF. Written as DNA, the CDR3 is TGTGCCAGTAGTATGTCGGGGACCTACGAGCAGTACTTC.

The chain has TRBV7-9 and TRBJ2-3; 10 bases are shared with TRBD2. In germline, CDR1 is SEHNR, CDR2 FQNEAQ (reference sequence). This CDR3 has 17 residues. Losses at the gene ends were 1 base for V and 3 bases for J; bases not matched to a gene: 7. This chain's CDR3 is CASSLERLAGETDTQYF. Here the CDR3 DNA reads TGTGCCAGCAGCTTAGAAAGGCTAGCGGGAGAAACAGATACGCAGTATTTT.

This chain uses TRBV7-8 with TRBJ2-1; D might be TRBD1 or TRBD2, each matching 5 bases. The CDR3 runs to 15 residues. Deletions cut 4 bases from V and 4 bases from J, with 14 bases between. The germline CDR1 and CDR2 sequences are SGHVS and FQNEAQ. CDR3 amino acids: CASSWGRIGYNEQFF. In nucleotides, the CDR3 is TGTGCCAGCAGCTGGGGGAGAATTGGTTACAATGAGCAGTTCTTC.

This clone turned up a few times. Different DNA sequences within this sample yield the same CDR3. This chain connects TRBV30 to TRBJ2-1; D remains ambiguous. Germline assignment: CDR1 GTSNPN and CDR2 SVGIG (reference sequence). V was shortened by 1 base and J by 9 bases, with 19 bases between the two germline ends. The CDR3 covers 15 residues. This CDR3 reads CAWSELIGFRAEQFF. For the CDR3, the DNA is TGTGCCTGGAGTGAGTTGATAGGTTTTAGAGCTGAGCAGTTCTTC.

The chain carries TRBV11-2 and TRBJ2-7; D might be TRBD2 (5 bases). The CDR3 runs to 17 residues. Trimming shortened V by 4 bases and J by 5 bases, and 24 bases separated the two germline ends. Germline V gene data show CDR1 as SGHAT and CDR2 as FQNNGV. The CDR3 nucleotides are TGTGCCAGCAGCTCTCTCCCTGATGGACGGCGGGCCAACGAGCAGTACTTC. Its translation: CASSSLPDGRRANEQYF.

The J gene is TRBJ1-2, the V gene TRBV30; TRBD1 agrees at 7 bases. The germline CDR1 and CDR2 sequences are GTSNPN and SVGIG (reference sequence). The trim removed 2 bases at V and 0 bases at J, leaving 3 bases unmatched. The CDR3 is 14 amino acids. The CDR3 DNA reads TGTGCCTGGAGTTCTGGACAGGCTAACTATGGCTACACCTTC. Translation: CAWSSGQANYGYTF.

V gene TRBV2 combines with J gene TRBJ2-5; D perhaps matches TRBD1 (7 bases). The ends were cut back, 1 base at V and 3 bases at J, with 12 bases in the middle. Per the germline V gene, CDR1 is SNHLY and CDR2 is FYNNEI. The CDR3 extends over 15 amino acids. This CDR3 reads CASSEVARGEETQYF. The CDR3 nucleotides are TGTGCCAGCAGTGAAGTCGCCAGGGGGGAAGAGACCCAGTACTTC.